Listed here are 8 T cell receptor beta chains from one sample, sequenced in a study of cytotoxic CD8 clonotypes in ibrutinib-treated CLL. Only in-frame clones appear in the TCRdb table, and some are missing; sequencing was by immunoSEQ multiplex PCR. The sample holds over 100,000 clones, approximately 83% seen once. Sequences were derived from PBMCs, sampled after 24 months of ibrutinib treatment. The origin of the receptors is a human donor with chronic lymphocytic leukemia.

This sequence joins TRBV5-1 and TRBJ2-6, with D maybe TRBD1 (6 bases). CDR3 length: 15 amino acids. V lost 4 bases and J lost 4, with 12 bases in between. Germline V gives CDR1 SGHRS, CDR2 YFSETQ. CDR3 sequence: CASSPRGPGANVLTF. CDR3 DNA: TGCGCCAGCAGCCCCAGGGGACCCGGGGCCAACGTCCTGACTTTC.

This chain links TRBV7-2 with TRBJ2-5, with TRBD1 identical over 10 bases. V gave up 2 bases and J gave up 11 bases; unmatched junction bases: 5. CDR1 and CDR2 (germline): SGHTA, FQGNSA. CDR3 length: 13 residues. In DNA, the CDR3 is TGTGCCAGCAGCTTATCTGGACAGGGGGGGCAGTACTTC. Residues: CASSLSGQGGQYF. Supplemented by reference TRBV7-2 and TRBJ2-5, the full variable domain reads GAGVSQSPSNKVTEKGKDVELRCDPISGHTALYWYRQSLGQGLEFLIYFQGNSAPDKSGLPSDRFSAERTGGSVSTLTIQRTQQEDSAVYLCASSLSGQGGQYFGPGTRLLVL.

The rearrangement joins TRBV7-3 to TRBJ2-3; 9 bases line up with TRBD2. CDR1 and CDR2 (germline): SGHTA, FQGTGA. CDR3 size: 18 residues. V shed 1 base and J 1 base; nucleotides not matched to a gene: 9. The CDR3 nucleotides are TGTGCCAGCAGCTTAAGGTCTAGCGGGGAGTTAGGCACAGATACGCAGTATTTT. It is translated as CASSLRSSGELGTDTQYF.

The V gene is TRBV19, the J gene TRBJ1-5, with 7 bases fitting TRBD1. Germline CDR1 LNHDA, CDR2 SQIVND (reference sequence). The CDR3 has 14 residues. Trimming took 5 bases from V and 6 from J; bases not matched to a gene: 7. CDR3 DNA: TGTGCCAGTAGTTCCGGGACAGAAAGTCAGCCCCAGCATTTT. Encoded protein: CASSSGTESQPQHF.

V usage is TRBV11-1 and J usage is TRBJ2-2; D perhaps matches TRBD2 (5 bases). The CDR3 covers 18 residues. CDR1 and CDR2 (germline): SGHAT, FQDESV (reference sequence). V lost 5 bases and J lost 6, with 25 bases in between. The CDR3 region is CASSAGPPAPPWAGELFF. The CDR3 DNA sequence: TGTGCCAGCAGCGCGGGCCCCCCAGCGCCCCCCTGGGCCGGGGAGCTGTTTTTT.

The chain employs TRBV5-6 and TRBJ2-1; D is unresolved. In germline, CDR1 is SGHDT, CDR2 YYEEEE. This CDR3 is built from 13 residues. V was pared by 0 bases and J by 14 bases, with 15 bases between. CDR3 in DNA: TGTGCCAGCAGCTTGGAAAGACACCGGGCGGAGTTCTTC. Translated, it gives CASSLERHRAEFF.

The J gene is TRBJ2-1, the V gene TRBV28; D gene unclear. CDR1 MDHEN and CDR2 SYDVKM come from the germline V gene. The CDR3 covers 19 residues. Between the trimmed V and J ends, which lost 5 bases and 0 bases, there was a span of 23 bases. The CDR3 bases are TGTGCCAGCAGTACACTAATTCGGGTGAAGGAGAGCTCCTACAATGAGCAGTTCTTC. This encodes CASSTLIRVKESSYNEQFF.

The chain's CDR3 is CASSPAGYEQYF. As DNA, the CDR3 is TGTGCCAGCAGCCCCGCCGGCTACGAGCAGTACTTC. V and J are TRBV7-8 and TRBJ2-7; no firm D call. In germline, CDR1 is SGHVS, CDR2 FQNEAQ. The CDR3 has 12 amino acids. V was cut by 5 bases and J by 3 bases, with 8 bases left in between.